This T cell receptor beta chain was identified in a study of T cell responses to AZD1222 COVID-19 vaccine listed by TCRdb under 2021. Turning to the overall study: Because spike-specific TCR depth and breadth did not differ between the two schedules, AZD1222 recipients who got a second dose at roughly 4 weeks were pooled with those who got a second dose at roughly 12 weeks. Trial participants were enrolled into age subgroups of 18-55, 56-69 and 70-plus years, which contained about 150, 28 and 57 TCR-sequenced participants, respectively. TCR sequencing covered fewer than 250 trial participants: around 210 given two doses of AZD1222 and some 25 given two doses of MenACWY control vaccine.

According to the study, the label for this sample's time point signals: baseline before first vaccination. Samples from vaccinated people were obtained from the UK trials COV001 and COV002, which included a single-blind randomized controlled phase 2/3 trial of AZD1222 (ChAdOx1 nCoV-19) in healthy adults. Trial participant PBMC samples were collected at day 0 and day 28 after the second dose for TCRbeta chain sequencing. On the study overall, not on this receptor specifically: After two AZD1222 doses, spike-specific TCR breadth and depth were significantly higher than at day 0 and than in MenACWY recipients. The whole spike protein was spanned by vaccine-associated CD4 TCRs, and dominant responses were seen in regions 160-218 and 743-854. In the small 56-69-year group, the increase in depth fell short of significance, most likely because of low power. Because no day 14 peak-response samples were available, the repertoires could be characterized only after the peak T cell response. Reportedly, close to half of the unique spike-specific TCRs recognized epitopes lying outside the regions that are mutated in the B.1.351 and B.1.1.7 variants. Conclusions about previously exposed vaccinees are limited, since just five or six AZD1222 recipients were seropositive for SARS-CoV-2 at baseline. Participants were mostly white British and included more females than males, and it was suggested by the authors that clonal diversity may have been underestimated.

Concerning this clone itself: Its antigen is still unknown. Per-base quality was not reported, and no clone a single base away is much larger than it.

The CDR3 regions of human TCRbeta chains were subjected to immunosequencing. Turning to the authors' computational methods: Repertoire TCRs were matched against a reference library of SARS-CoV-2-specific TCRs generated with the MIRA antigen-specificity platform. Breadth meant the fraction of unique TCRs that were SARS-CoV-2-associated, whereas depth meant the fraction of total T cells that were SARS-CoV-2-associated. Using the MIRA data, each spike-specific TCR was assigned both to the spike region to which the TCR was reactive and to a CD4 or CD8 class. Log10-transformed breadth and depth values were compared by one-way ANOVA with Sidak's multiple comparisons tests. Drawn from immuneACCESS, this table holds only the in-frame rearrangements with V and J called that TCRdb kept. Clones are partly lost; checked studies trace under half to an unresolved V gene and leave the rest unexplained. V, J and clone size reflect that table, while D and trimming were determined from the DNA. The sample yields approximately 190,000 clones; under 95% were counted once. The ten most abundant clones make up over 0.75% of the sample.

From the cysteine through the phenylalanine, the CDR3 covers 14 amino acids. CDR3 DNA only is kept here, 42 bases in frame from base 1. A distance of 8 bases separates the germline ends of V and J, which lose 5 bases and 0 bases respectively. Based on the germline V gene, the CDR1 and CDR2 sequences are SNHLY and FYNNEI. Sequencing was performed on peripheral blood, taken on day 0 of AZD1222 vaccination. The sequence is built from TRBV2 and TRBJ1-5, and TRBD1 may be the D gene, going by 5 matching bases. The sequence was obtained from an adult in good health. The CDR3 protein: CASSRQSSNQPQHF. The nucleotide sequence is given as TGTGCCAGCAGTAGACAGAGTAGCAATCAGCCCCAGCATTTT.